This T cell receptor beta chain is from a study of blood T cell repertoires in COVID-19. Study at large: In each case, the material was cDNA or gDNA derived from T cells, B-cell-depleted T cells, or PBMCs.

The CDR3 covers 16 residues. The trim removed 3 bases at V and 7 bases at J, leaving 8 bases unmatched. Germline values: CDR1 SGHDN, CDR2 FVKESK. Seattle patients were enrolled while actively infected and followed longitudinally. Libraries were prepared by immunoSEQ multiplex PCR; TCRdb keeps only in-frame clonotypes and omits some of them. The sample shows approximately 190,000 clones, 82% of them seen only once. The receptor was derived from a woman aged 55-75 years with COVID-19, enrolled during active disease. The chain combines TRBV14 with TRBJ2-1; 11 bases map to TRBD1. Sequenced sample: peripheral blood. The CDR3 DNA reads TGTGCCAGCAGCCATCATATCGGGACAGGGGGGAATGAGCAGTTCTTC. This translates into CASSHHIGTGGNEQFF.